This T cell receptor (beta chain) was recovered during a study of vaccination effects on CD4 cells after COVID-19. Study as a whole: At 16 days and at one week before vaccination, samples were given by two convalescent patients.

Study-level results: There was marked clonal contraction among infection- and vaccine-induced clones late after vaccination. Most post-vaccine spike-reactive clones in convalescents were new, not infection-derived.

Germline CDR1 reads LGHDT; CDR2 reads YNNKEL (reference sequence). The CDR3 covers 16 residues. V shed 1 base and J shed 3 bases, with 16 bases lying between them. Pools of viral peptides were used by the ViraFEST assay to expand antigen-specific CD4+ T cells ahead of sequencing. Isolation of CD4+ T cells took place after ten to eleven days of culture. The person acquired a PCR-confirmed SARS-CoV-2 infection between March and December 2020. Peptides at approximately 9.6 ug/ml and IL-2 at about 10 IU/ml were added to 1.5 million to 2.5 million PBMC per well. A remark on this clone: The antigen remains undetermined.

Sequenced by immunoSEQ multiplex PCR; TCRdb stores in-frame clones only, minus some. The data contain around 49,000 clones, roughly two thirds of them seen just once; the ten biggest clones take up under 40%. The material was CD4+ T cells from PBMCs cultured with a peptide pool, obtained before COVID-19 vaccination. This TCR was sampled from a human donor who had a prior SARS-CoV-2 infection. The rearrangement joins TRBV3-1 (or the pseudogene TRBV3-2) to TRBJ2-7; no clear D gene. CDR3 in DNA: TGTGCCAGCAGCCAAGCTCAACACCTTAATTTCTACGAGCAGTACTTC. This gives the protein CASSQAQHLNFYEQYF.